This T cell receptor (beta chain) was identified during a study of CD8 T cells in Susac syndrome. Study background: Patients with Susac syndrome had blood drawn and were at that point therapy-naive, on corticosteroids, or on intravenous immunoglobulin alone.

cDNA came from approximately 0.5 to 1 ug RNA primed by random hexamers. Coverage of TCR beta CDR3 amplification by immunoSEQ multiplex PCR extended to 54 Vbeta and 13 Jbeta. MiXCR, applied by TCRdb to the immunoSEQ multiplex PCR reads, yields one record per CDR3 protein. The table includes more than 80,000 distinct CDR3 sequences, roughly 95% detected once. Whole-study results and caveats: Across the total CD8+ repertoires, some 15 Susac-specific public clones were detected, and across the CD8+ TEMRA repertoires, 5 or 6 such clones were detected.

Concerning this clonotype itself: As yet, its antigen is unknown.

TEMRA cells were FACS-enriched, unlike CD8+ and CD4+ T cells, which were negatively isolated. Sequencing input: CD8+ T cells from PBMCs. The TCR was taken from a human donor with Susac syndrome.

CDR3 protein: CASSFGGDSNQPQHF. CDR3 bases: TGTGCCAGCAGTTTCGGAGGAGATAGCAATCAGCCCCAGCATTTT. The rearrangement links TRBV12-3 or TRBV12-4 to TRBJ1-5; D gene uncertain. V was trimmed by 3 bases and J by 0 bases, leaving 9 bases between them. The CDR3 totals 15 residues.